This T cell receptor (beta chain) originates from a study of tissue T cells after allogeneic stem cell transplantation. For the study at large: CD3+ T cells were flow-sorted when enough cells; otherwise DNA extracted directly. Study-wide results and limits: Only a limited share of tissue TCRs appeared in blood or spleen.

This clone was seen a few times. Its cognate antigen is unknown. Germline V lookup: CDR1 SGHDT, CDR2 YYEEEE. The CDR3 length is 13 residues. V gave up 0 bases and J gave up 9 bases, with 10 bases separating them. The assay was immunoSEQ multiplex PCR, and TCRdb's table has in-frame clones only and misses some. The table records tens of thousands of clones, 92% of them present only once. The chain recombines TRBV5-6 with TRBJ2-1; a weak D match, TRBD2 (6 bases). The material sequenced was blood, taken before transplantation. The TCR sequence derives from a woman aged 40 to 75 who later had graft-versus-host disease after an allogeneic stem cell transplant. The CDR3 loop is CASSLVAGGEQFF. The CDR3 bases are TGTGCCAGCAGCTTGGTAGCCGGGGGTGAGCAGTTCTTC.